This TCR beta chain was found in a study of T cell responses to AZD1222 COVID-19 vaccine. The CDR3 has 15 amino acids. The V end was cut by 8 bases, the J end by 6 bases, with 17 bases between. CDR1 MDHEN and CDR2 SYDVKM come from the germline V gene. Findings and caveats of the study: Elevations in Spike-specific TCR breadth and depth followed administration of two AZD1222 doses. Spike was spanned by vaccine-associated CD4 TCRs, with dominance at 160-218 and 743-854. Females outnumbered males among donors, who were mostly white British; clonal diversity was possibly underestimated.

The data were produced by immunoSEQ multiplex PCR, yet TCRdb's version contains in-frame clones alone and is incomplete. The table records approximately 150,000 clones, approximately 86% of them present only once. On this clone itself: Antigen unknown.

This sample comprised peripheral blood, obtained 28 days after the second dose of the MenACWY control vaccine. The chain uses TRBV28 and TRBJ1-6; maybe TRBD1 (5 bases). This clonotype originated in an adult who received the MenACWY meningococcal vaccine as a control. For the CDR3, the DNA is TGTGCCAGCGTAGGCCCTCAGGGAGGTAATTCACCCCTCCACTTT. Translation gives CASVGPQGGNSPLHF.